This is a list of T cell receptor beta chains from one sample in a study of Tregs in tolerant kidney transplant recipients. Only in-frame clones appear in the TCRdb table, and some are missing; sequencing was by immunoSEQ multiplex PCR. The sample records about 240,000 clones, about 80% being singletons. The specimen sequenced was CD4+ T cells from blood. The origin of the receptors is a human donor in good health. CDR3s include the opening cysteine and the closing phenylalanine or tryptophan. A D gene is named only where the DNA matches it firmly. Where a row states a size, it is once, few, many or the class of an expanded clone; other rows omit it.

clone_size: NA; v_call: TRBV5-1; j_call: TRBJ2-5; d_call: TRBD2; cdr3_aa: CASSLVVAGGGETQYF; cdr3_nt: TGCGCCAGCAGCTTGGTAGTAGCGGGAGGCGGGGAGACCCAGTACTTC
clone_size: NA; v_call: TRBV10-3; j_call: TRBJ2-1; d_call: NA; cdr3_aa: CAISGQNSGNEQFF; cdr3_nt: TGTGCCATCTCGGGCCAGAACTCGGGCAATGAGCAGTTCTTC
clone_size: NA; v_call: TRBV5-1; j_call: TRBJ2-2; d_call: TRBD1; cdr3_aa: CASKSPGTGNTGELFF; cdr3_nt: TGCGCCAGCAAATCCCCCGGGACAGGGAACACCGGGGAGCTGTTTTTT
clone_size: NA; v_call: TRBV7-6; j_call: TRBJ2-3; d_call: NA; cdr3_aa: CASSTDPITDTQYF; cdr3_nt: TGTGCCAGCAGCACGGACCCGATCACAGATACGCAGTATTTT
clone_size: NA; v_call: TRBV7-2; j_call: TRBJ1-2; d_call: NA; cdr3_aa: CASSRRGDYYGYTF; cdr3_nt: TGTGCCAGCAGCCGACGCGGGGATTACTATGGCTACACCTTC
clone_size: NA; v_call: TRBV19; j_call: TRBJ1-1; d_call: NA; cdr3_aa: CASSAQRGGVNTEAFF; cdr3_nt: TGTGCCAGTAGTGCCCAACGGGGGGGGGTGAACACTGAAGCTTTCTTT
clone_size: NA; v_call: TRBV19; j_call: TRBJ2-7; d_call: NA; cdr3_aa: CASRGTGLHEQYF; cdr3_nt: TGTGCCAGTAGGGGAACAGGGCTCCACGAGCAGTACTTC
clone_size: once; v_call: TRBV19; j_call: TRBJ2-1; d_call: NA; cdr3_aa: CASNPGGNYNEQFF; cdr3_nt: TGTGCCAGTAATCCCGGAGGGAACTACAATGAGCAGTTCTTC
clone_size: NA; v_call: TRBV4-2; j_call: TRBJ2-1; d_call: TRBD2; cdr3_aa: CASSQASGDRNEQFF; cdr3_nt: TGTGCCAGCAGCCAAGCTAGCGGGGATAGGAATGAGCAGTTCTTC
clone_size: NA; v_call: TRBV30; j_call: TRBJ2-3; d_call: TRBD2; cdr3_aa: CAWYRRGGSTDTQYF; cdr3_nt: TGTGCCTGGTATAGGCGGGGGGGTAGCACAGATACGCAGTATTTT
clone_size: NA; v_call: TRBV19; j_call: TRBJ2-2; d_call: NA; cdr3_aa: CASSRSSGANTGELFF; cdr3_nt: TGTGCCAGTAGTAGGTCGTCAGGAGCGAACACCGGGGAGCTGTTTTTT
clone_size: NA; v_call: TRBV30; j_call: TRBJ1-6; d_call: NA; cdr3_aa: CAWRGAYNSPLHF; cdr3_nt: TGTGCCTGGAGGGGGGCCTATAATTCACCCCTCCACTTT
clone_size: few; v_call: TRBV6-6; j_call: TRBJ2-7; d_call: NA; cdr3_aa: CASGGAHFPYEQYF; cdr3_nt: TGTGCCAGCGGAGGGGCCCACTTTCCCTACGAGCAGTACTTC
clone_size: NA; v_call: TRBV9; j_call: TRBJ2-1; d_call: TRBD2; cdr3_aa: CASSVVNGGAAEQFF; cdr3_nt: TGTGCCAGCAGCGTAGTCAACGGGGGGGCGGCTGAGCAGTTCTTC
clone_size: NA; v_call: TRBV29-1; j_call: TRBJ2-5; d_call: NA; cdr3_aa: CSVVGQGEETQYF; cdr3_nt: TGCAGCGTTGTGGGTCAGGGAGAGGAGACCCAGTACTTC
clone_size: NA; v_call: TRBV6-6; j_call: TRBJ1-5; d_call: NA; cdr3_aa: CASSSWSDQPQHF; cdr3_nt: TGTGCCAGCAGCTCATGGTCCGATCAGCCCCAGCATTTT
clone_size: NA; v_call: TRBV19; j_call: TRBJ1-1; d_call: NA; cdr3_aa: CASTRAGRNTEAFF; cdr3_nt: TGTGCCAGTACCCGGGCGGGCAGGAACACTGAAGCTTTCTTT
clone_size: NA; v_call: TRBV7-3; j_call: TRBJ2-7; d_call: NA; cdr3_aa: CASSSTRIEQYF; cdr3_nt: TGTGCCAGCAGCTCGACTAGGATCGAGCAGTACTTC
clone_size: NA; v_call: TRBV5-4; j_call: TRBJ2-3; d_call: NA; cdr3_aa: CASSLAGYTDTQYF; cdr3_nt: TGTGCCAGCAGCTTGGCCGGCTACACAGATACGCAGTATTTT
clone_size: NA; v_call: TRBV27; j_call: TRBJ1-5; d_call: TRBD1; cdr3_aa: CASSPHTGGDQPQHF; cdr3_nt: TGTGCCAGCAGTCCCCATACAGGGGGCGATCAGCCCCAGCATTTT
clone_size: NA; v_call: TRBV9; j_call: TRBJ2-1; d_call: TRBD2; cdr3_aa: CASSVRLAENEQFF; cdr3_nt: TGTGCCAGCAGCGTACGACTAGCCGAAAATGAGCAGTTCTTC
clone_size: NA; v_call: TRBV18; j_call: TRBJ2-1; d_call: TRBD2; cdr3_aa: CASSPPTGGLFNEQFF; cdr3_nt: TGTGCCAGCTCACCACCGACGGGGGGTTTATTCAATGAGCAGTTCTTC
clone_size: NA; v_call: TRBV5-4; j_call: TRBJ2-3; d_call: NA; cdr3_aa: CASSWELDTQYF; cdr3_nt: TGTGCCAGCAGCTGGGAATTAGATACGCAGTATTTT
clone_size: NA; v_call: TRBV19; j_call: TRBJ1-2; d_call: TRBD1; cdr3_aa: CASSPTGRGQRGYTF; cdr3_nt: TGTGCCAGTAGTCCGACGGGCAGGGGGCAACGTGGCTACACCTTC
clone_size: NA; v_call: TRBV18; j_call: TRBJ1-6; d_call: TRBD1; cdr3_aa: CASSPGQGYHSPLHF; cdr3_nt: TGTGCCAGCTCCCCGGGACAGGGGTATCATTCACCCCTCCACTTT
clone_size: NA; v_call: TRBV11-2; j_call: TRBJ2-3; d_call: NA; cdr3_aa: CASSLGTPLGTDTQYF; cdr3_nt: TGTGCCAGCAGCTTAGGAACTCCACTAGGGACAGATACGCAGTATTTT
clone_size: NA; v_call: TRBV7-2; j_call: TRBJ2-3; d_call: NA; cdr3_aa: CASSLDLTTSTDTQYF; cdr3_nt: TGTGCCAGCAGCTTAGACTTGACAACTAGCACAGATACGCAGTATTTT
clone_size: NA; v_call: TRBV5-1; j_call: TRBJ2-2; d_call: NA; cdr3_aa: CASSLEGSHTGELFF; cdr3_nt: TGCGCCAGCAGCTTGGAGGGGTCTCACACCGGGGAGCTGTTTTTT
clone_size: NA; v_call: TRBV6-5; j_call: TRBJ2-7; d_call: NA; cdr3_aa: CASSYALAGQSYEQYF; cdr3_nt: TGTGCCAGCAGTTACGCCCTCGCTGGGCAGTCCTACGAGCAGTACTTC
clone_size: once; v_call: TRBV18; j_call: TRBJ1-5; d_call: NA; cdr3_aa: CASSPVRDQPQHF; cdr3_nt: TGTGCCAGCTCACCAGTAAGGGATCAGCCCCAGCATTTT
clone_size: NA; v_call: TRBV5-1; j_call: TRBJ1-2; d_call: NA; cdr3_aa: CASSLTGRYGYTF; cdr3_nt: TGCGCCAGCAGCTTGACAGGGCGATATGGCTACACCTTC
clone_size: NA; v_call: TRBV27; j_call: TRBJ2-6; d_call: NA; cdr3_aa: CASSLFQGSGANVLTF; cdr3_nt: TGTGCCAGCAGTTTATTCCAGGGTTCGGGGGCCAACGTCCTGACTTTC
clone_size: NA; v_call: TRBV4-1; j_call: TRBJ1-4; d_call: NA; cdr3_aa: CASSQAGVINEKLFF; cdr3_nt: TGCGCCAGCAGCCAAGCCGGGGTGATTAATGAAAAACTGTTTTTT
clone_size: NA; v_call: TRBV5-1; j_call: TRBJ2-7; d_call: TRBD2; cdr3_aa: CASSGGLAGAGYEQYF; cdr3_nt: TGCGCCAGCAGCGGGGGACTAGCGGGGGCCGGCTACGAGCAGTACTTC
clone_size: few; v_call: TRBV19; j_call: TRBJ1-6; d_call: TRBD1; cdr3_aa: CASRTGRYNSPLHF; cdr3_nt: TGTGCCAGTAGGACAGGGAGATATAATTCACCCCTCCACTTT
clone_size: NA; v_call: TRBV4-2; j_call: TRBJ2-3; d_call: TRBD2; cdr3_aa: CASSQDVGGADTQYF; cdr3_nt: TGTGCCAGCAGCCAAGATGTGGGGGGGGCAGATACGCAGTATTTT
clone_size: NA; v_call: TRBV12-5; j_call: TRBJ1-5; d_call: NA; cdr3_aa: CASAEFSNQPQHF; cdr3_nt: TGTGCTAGTGCCGAATTTAGCAATCAGCCCCAGCATTTT
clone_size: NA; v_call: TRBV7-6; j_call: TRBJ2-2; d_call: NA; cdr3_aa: CASSLRPQESRSGELFF; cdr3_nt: TGTGCCAGCAGCTTAAGGCCGCAAGAGTCCCGGTCCGGGGAGCTGTTTTTT
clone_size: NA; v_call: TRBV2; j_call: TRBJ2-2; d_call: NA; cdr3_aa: CASSWTEGSTGELFF; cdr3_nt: TGTGCCAGCAGTTGGACTGAAGGGAGCACCGGGGAGCTGTTTTTT
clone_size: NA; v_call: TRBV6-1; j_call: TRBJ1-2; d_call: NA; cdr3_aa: CVASPAGGAYGYTF; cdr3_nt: TGTGTTGCCAGCCCCGCCGGGGGAGCATATGGCTACACCTTC
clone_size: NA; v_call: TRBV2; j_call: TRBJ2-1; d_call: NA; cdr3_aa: CASNNYNEQFF; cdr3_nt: TGTGCCAGCAACAACTACAATGAGCAGTTCTTC
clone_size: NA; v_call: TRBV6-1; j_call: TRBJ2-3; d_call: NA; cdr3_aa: CASSVGNTDTQYF; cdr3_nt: TGTGCCAGCAGTGTGGGAAACACAGATACGCAGTATTTT
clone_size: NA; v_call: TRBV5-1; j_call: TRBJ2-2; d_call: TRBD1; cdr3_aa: CASSLDRMNTGELFF; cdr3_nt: TGCGCCAGCAGCCTGGACAGGATGAACACCGGGGAGCTGTTTTTT
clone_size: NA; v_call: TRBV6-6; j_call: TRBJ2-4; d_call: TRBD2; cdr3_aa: CASSPGTSGRGNF; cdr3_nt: TGTGCCAGCAGTCCGGGGACTAGCGGGAGGGGGAACTTC
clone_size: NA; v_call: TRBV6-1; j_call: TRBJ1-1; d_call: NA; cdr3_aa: CASSKQGLNTEAFF; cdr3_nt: TGTGCCAGCAGTAAACAGGGACTGAACACTGAAGCTTTCTTT
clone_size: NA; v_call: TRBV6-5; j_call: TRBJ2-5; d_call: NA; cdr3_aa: CASSYSWQMAGETQYF; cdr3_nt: TGTGCCAGCAGTTACTCGTGGCAGATGGCGGGGGAGACCCAGTACTTC
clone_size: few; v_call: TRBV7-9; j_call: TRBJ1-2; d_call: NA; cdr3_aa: CASSLVRVEYGYTF; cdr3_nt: TGTGCCAGCAGCTTAGTCAGGGTCGAGTATGGCTACACCTTC
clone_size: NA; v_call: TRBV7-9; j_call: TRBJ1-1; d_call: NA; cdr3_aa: CASSSFQGSATQAFF; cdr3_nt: TGTGCCAGCAGCTCCTTCCAGGGTTCGGCGACACAAGCTTTCTTT
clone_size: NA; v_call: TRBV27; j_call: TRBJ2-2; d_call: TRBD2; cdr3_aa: CASSSGGGLSGELFF; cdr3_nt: TGTGCCAGCAGTTCTGGCGGGGGGTTAAGCGGGGAGCTGTTTTTT
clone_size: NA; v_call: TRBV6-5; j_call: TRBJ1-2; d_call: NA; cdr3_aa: CASTNGGYGYTF; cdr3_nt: TGTGCCAGCACTAATGGGGGCTATGGCTACACCTTC
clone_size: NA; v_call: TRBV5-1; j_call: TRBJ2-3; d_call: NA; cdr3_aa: CASSLAAQSTDTQYF; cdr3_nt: TGCGCCAGCAGCTTGGCAGCGCAAAGCACAGATACGCAGTATTTT
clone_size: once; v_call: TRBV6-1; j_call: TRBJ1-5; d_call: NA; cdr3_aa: CASSDKGAPSNQPQHF; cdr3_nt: TGTGCCAGCAGTGATAAAGGGGCACCTAGCAATCAGCCCCAGCATTTT
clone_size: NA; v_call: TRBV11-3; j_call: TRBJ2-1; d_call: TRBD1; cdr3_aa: CASSSTGGAYNEQFF; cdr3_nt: TGTGCCAGCAGCTCTACAGGGGGAGCCTACAATGAGCAGTTCTTC
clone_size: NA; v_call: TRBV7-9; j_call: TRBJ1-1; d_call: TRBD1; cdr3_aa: CASSLATGQNTEAFF; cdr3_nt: TGTGCCAGCAGCTTAGCGACAGGGCAGAACACTGAAGCTTTCTTT
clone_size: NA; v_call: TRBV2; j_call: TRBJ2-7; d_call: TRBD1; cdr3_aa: CASRNIGQGYYEQYF; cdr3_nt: TGTGCCAGCAGGAATATAGGACAGGGATACTACGAGCAGTACTTC
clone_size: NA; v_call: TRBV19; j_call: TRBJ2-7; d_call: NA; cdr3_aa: CASSMSQGYEQYF; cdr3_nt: TGTGCCAGTAGTATGTCACAGGGCTACGAGCAGTACTTC
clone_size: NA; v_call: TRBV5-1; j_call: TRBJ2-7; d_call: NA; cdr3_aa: CASSLGYEYEQYF; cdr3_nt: TGCGCCAGCAGCTTGGGATATGAGTACGAGCAGTACTTC
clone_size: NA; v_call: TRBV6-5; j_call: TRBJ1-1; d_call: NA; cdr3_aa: CASSYSIFEPNTEAFF; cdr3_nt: TGTGCCAGCAGTTACTCGATATTCGAGCCGAACACTGAAGCTTTCTTT
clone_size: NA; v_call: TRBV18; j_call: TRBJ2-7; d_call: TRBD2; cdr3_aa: CASSPPPGRESYEQYF; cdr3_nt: TGTGCCAGCTCACCACCGCCCGGGAGGGAGTCCTACGAGCAGTACTTC
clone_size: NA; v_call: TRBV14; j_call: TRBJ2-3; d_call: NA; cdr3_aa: CASSHLGWGTDTQYF; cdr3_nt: TGTGCCAGTAGCCATCTAGGGTGGGGCACAGATACGCAGTATTTT